This T cell receptor (beta chain) was documented in a study of T cell repertoires in cytomegalovirus infection (dated by TCRdb to between 2019 and 2020). Background on the whole study: Recently identified HLA-C-restricted CMV epitopes, whose presentation resists viral immunomodulation, were targeted by peptide stimulations together with well-studied HLA-B-restricted epitopes. The HLA type of each donor mattered for the analysis, because public TCR beta signatures pointed to carriage of CMV infection along with the matching HLA type.

Taken with the paper, the label for treatment or condition translates to: in vitro stimulation with specific CMV peptide epitopes to enrich CMV-specific T cells. Beyond this particular receptor, the publication reports: Cumulative frequency of public TCR beta family members discriminated carriers of CMV infection plus the relevant HLA type in this cohort and an independent approximately 400-donor cohort. The ex vivo response was dominated by HLA-C-restricted CMV-specific TCR beta clonotypes, which also provided the single most frequent clonotype in two of eight donors.

This sample was sequenced with an Illumina HiSeq 1500. TCRdb reprocessing: public reads trimmed at Q25 with fastp, clones called with MiXCR, in-frame beta chains kept. Entries are consolidated by CDR3 protein sequence, retaining the most common genes and DNA. The sample profile shows 400,000 to 600,000 distinct CDR3 sequences; about 39% of them were found once. The ten largest account for around two fifths of the sample. With regard to this clonotype: The clone's antigen remains unknown. No much larger clone exists at a distance of one base, and base qualities are not known.

The specimen was cultured PBMCs, collected from culture after CMV antigen stimulation. This receptor was obtained from a human donor in good health (CMV status not recorded). Some clones in this sample may be carry-over from other donors' samples.

CDR3 sequence: CARWTSGSTDTQYF. The base sequence is TGTGCCAGATGGACTAGCGGAAGCACAGATACGCAGTATTTT. The V gene is TRBV6-8 and the J gene is TRBJ2-3; TRBD2 aligns with 10 central bases. V trim: 9 bases; J trim: 0 bases; unmatched bases: 3. CDR1 and CDR2 were assigned from the germline V gene as MNHGY and SAAAGT. The CDR3 holds 14 amino acids from the cysteine to the phenylalanine. CDR3 DNA only is kept here, 42 bases in frame from base 1.